The 18 T cell receptor beta chains below come from one sample, sequenced in a study of cytomegalovirus exposure and HLA in healthy donors. PCR was performed using 60 Vbeta and 13 Jbeta primers. Assay: immunoSEQ multiplex PCR; the TCRdb copy retains only in-frame clones and omits some. The profile shows roughly 180,000 clones, roughly 85% of them singletons. Sequencing was done on a sample of PBMCs. The receptors derive from a man aged 50-59 years in good health and CMV-seropositive.

The DNA of the CDR3 is TGTGCCAGTGAACTAGCGGGGGGGCGGACAGATACGCAGTATTTT. It translates to CASELAGGRTDTQYF. This sequence joins TRBV19 and TRBJ2-3; TRBD2 aligns across 13 bases. The CDR3 runs to 15 residues. V shed 8 bases, J shed 3 bases, and the junction held 5 bases outside the gene matches. CDR1 and CDR2 (germline): LNHDA, SQIVND (reference sequence).

This sequence joins TRBV7-2 and TRBJ2-5; TRBD2 matches at 7 bases. Germline-derived CDR1 and CDR2 are SGHTA and FQGNSA. The V and J ends lost 5 bases and 9 bases, in that order; junction bases with no gene match: 15. CDR3 length: 15 amino acids. CDR3: CASSPRSARRGAQYF. CDR3 nucleotides: TGTGCCAGCAGCCCCCGGTCCGCACGACGGGGGGCCCAGTACTTC.

The chain's CDR3 is CASMVWAGVRETQYF. CDR3 bases: TGTGCCAGCATGGTTTGGGCAGGGGTGAGGGAGACCCAGTACTTC. V usage is TRBV27 and J usage is TRBJ2-5; maybe TRBD1 (6 bases). This CDR3 region has 15 residues. The V gene lost 7 bases and the J gene lost 5 bases, with 20 bases spanning the gap. Germline V CDR1 and CDR2: MNHEY, SMNVEV (reference sequence).

The chain recombines TRBV5-1 with TRBJ2-5, with D possibly matching TRBD1 (6 bases). The J call could be wrong; TRBJ2-7 is a better fit for the DNA end. This CDR3 is 15 amino acids long. Germline V gene lookup returns CDR1 SGHRS and CDR2 YFSETQ. The CDR3 loop is CASSLAEGGIYEQYF. The CDR3 nucleotides are TGCGCCAGCAGCTTGGCGGAAGGGGGAATCTACGAGCAGTACTTC.

This chain links TRBV11-3 with TRBJ2-5; D is unclear. The CDR3 spans 13 residues. V shed 5 bases and J shed 2 bases, with 9 bases lying between them. Germline loops: CDR1 SGHNT, CDR2 YENEEA. The CDR3 sequence is CASSLGSQETQYF. In DNA, the CDR3 is TGTGCCAGCAGCCTCGGGTCGCAAGAGACCCAGTACTTC.

The CDR3 bases are TGTGCCAGCAGCCTTGGAACTAGCGGGGGGGGAAAAGAGACCCAGTACTTC. This gives the protein CASSLGTSGGGKETQYF. J is TRBJ2-5 and V is TRBV7-9; 13 bases line up with TRBD2. J gave up 3 bases and V 5 bases, and 9 bases lay outside the gene matches. CDR1 and CDR2 from the germline V gene are SEHNR and FQNEAQ (reference sequence). The CDR3 sequence is 17 residues long. The complete variable domain, with remaining parts taken from reference TRBV7-9 and TRBJ2-5, reads DTGVSQNPRHKITKRGQNVTFRCDPISEHNRLYWYRQTLGQGPEFLTYFQNEAQLEKSRLLSDRFSAERPKGSFSTLEIQRTEQGDSAMYLCASSLGTSGGGKETQYFGPGTRLLVL.

In this sample, this clone turned up a few times. CDR3 bases: TGTGCTAGTGGTTGGGGGACAGCAAACACTGAAGCTTTCTTT. This sequence encodes CASGWGTANTEAFF. This rearrangement joins TRBV12-5 to TRBJ1-1, with TRBD1 matching 7 bases. Germline CDR1 is LGHNT and CDR2 is FRNRAP. This CDR3 is built from 14 residues. Germline trimming cut 4 bases from V and 2 bases from J; bases unmatched to any gene: 4.

The table lists this clone with a count of one. This sequence joins TRBV5-1 and TRBJ2-2, with D possibly being TRBD2 (6 bases). V lost 0 bases to trimming and J lost 13 bases, with 19 bases between them. CDR3 size: 15 residues. Germline V gene sequence: CDR1 SGHRS, CDR2 YFSETQ. As DNA, the CDR3 is TGCGCCAGCAGCTTGGCCGGCGGGGCAGAGGGTGTGCTGTTTTTT. Translating gives CASSLAGGAEGVLFF.

The J gene is TRBJ2-2, the V gene TRBV23-1; 9 bases map to TRBD2. TRBV23-1 is an ORF for which the function is uncertain. V lost 0 bases to trimming and J lost 6 bases; unmatched junction nucleotides: 11. The CDR3 covers 18 residues. The CDR3 loop is CASSQSTGPLAGAGELFF. The CDR3 bases are TGCGCCAGCAGTCAATCTACGGGTCCACTAGCGGGCGCCGGGGAGCTGTTTTTT.

The J gene is TRBJ1-1, the V gene TRBV4-1; D is uncertain. The CDR3 runs 16 residues. Trimming shortened V by 0 bases and J by 0 bases, and 11 bases separated the two germline ends. Germline V lookup: CDR1 MGHRA, CDR2 YSYEKL. The CDR3 nucleotides read TGCGCCAGCAGCCAAGATAAGGCACAGTTGAACACTGAAGCTTTCTTT. The encoded protein is CASSQDKAQLNTEAFF.

The gene calls are TRBV28 and TRBJ1-2; D is perhaps TRBD1 (6 bases). The germline V and J ends were trimmed by 1 base and 3 bases, with 15 bases remaining between them. CDR3 length equals 16 residues. CDR1 and CDR2 (germline): MDHEN, SYDVKM. The CDR3 is CASSLFQGQRHYGYTF. The CDR3, as DNA: TGTGCCAGCAGTTTATTCCAAGGACAGCGGCACTATGGCTACACCTTC.

The rearrangement joins TRBV19 to TRBJ1-1; 7 nucleotides align to TRBD1. The germline V gene encodes CDR1 LNHDA and CDR2 SQIVND (reference sequence). V shed 5 bases and J 3 bases; nucleotides not matched to a gene: 9. The CDR3 spans 15 residues. The CDR3 region has the DNA TGTGCCAGTAGTGTGACAGGGATGGTGGACACTGAAGCTTTCTTT. This sequence encodes CASSVTGMVDTEAFF.

This sequence joins TRBV4-1 and TRBJ2-5, with D tentatively TRBD1 (6 bases). Near its end, the DNA agrees better with TRBJ2-7, so the J call may be wrong. Looked up from germline, CDR1 is MGHRA and CDR2 is YSYEKL. This CDR3 has 17 residues. CDR3 sequence reads: CASSQDTGTPSSYEQYF. The CDR3, as DNA: TGCGCCAGCAGCCAAGATACCGGGACACCGAGCTCCTACGAGCAGTACTTC.

The CDR3 reads CASSPGTAKEKLFF. In DNA form, the CDR3 reads TGTGCCAGCAGCCCCGGGACAGCAAAAGAAAAACTGTTTTTT. The chain is built from TRBV5-4 and TRBJ1-4; 7 bases align to TRBD1. Unmatched junction bases numbered 8, after V lost 4 bases and J lost 8 bases. The CDR3 extends over 14 amino acids. Per the germline V gene, CDR1 is SGHNT and CDR2 is YYREEE (reference sequence). Full variable domain (missing parts from reference TRBV5-4 and TRBJ1-4): ETGVTQSPTHLIKTRGQQVTLRCSSQSGHNTVSWYQQALGQGPQFIFQYYREEENGRGNFPPRFSGLQFPNYSSELNVNALELDDSALYLCASSPGTAKEKLFFGSGTQLSVL.

J is TRBJ1-2 and V is TRBV6-1, with a weak D call TRBD1 (5 bases). CDR3 length: 15 amino acids. Per the germline V gene, CDR1 is MNHNS and CDR2 is SASEGT. Trimming took off 6 bases at V and 5 bases at J, with 19 bases between the two ends. The CDR3 is CASRGGADGAYGYTF. In DNA, the CDR3 is TGTGCCAGCAGGGGCGGGGCCGATGGGGCTTATGGCTACACCTTC.

The sample holds a few counts of this clone. CDR3 in amino acids: CASSKKTGGGETQYF. CDR3 nucleotide sequence: TGCGCCAGCAGCAAGAAGACAGGGGGGGGAGAGACCCAGTACTTC. This chain connects TRBV5-1 to TRBJ2-5, with TRBD1 matching over 9 bases. V shed 4 bases, J shed 4 bases, and the junction held 8 bases outside the gene matches. The CDR3 is 15 amino acids. CDR1 and CDR2 from the germline V gene are SGHRS and YFSETQ.

This chain joins TRBV10-3 and TRBJ1-2; 8 nucleotides match TRBD1. The CDR3 extends over 15 amino acids. CDR1 ENHRY and CDR2 SYGVKD come from the germline V gene. Trimming took 4 bases from V and 3 from J; bases not matched to a gene: 7. The chain's CDR3 is CAISGQGASDYGYTF. CDR3 bases: TGTGCCATCAGTGGGCAGGGGGCCTCTGACTATGGCTACACCTTC.

The V call is TRBV28, the J call TRBJ2-1; 10 nucleotides agree with TRBD2. The germline CDR1 and CDR2 sequences are MDHEN and SYDVKM. The V gene end was trimmed by 5 bases and the J gene end by 4 bases; junction bases not matched to a gene: 2. The CDR3 has 14 residues. CDR3 sequence: CASSRTSGYNEQFF. CDR3 bases: TGTGCCAGCAGTCGGACTAGCGGTTACAATGAGCAGTTCTTC.